This T cell receptor beta chain emerged from a study of blood T cell repertoires in COVID-19 (dated by TCRdb to the early 2020s). With respect to the entire study: Samples covering the acute and convalescent phases of COVID-19 were provided by collaborators in the United States, Italy and Spain. The material from the prospective study consisted of cDNA or gDNA derived from T cells, B-cell-depleted T cells, or PBMCs. Samples came from the ongoing ImmuneRACE study (first 160 participants) plus 1,254 subjects from 6 global collaborators. The repertoires were released in a freely available public database meant as a resource for research on the immune response to SARS-CoV-2. The dataset comprised deeply sampled blood TCRbeta repertoires from subjects exposed to, actively infected with, or recovered from COVID-19. Where HLA class I and class II types were available, the types were taken from metadata supplied by the sample provider, not from assay-based typing. A de-identified subject ID, COVID-19 status, age in years and sex were almost always included in the sample metadata. Broader findings and caveats from the paper: Clinical and demographic metadata were provided uncurated, with the amount varying by source and participant.

This clone was recorded only once. There is no known antigen for this receptor. It has no much larger one-base neighbor in the sample; base qualities were not kept. TCRbeta CDR3 regions were amplified from genomic DNA by means of the immunoSEQ Assay, a bias-controlled multiplex PCR. The original methods were these. The number of nucleated cells in each sample was estimated from the amplification of reference gene primers within the assay. Sequence reads were collapsed and filtered to measure the absolute abundance of every unique TCRbeta CDR3 rearrangement. For each sample, productive Simpson clonality was calculated by taking the square root of Simpson's diversity index across productive rearrangements. TCRdb mirrors the immuneACCESS table, restricted to in-frame sequences. Some clones are absent from its copies; in checked studies, under half trace to an unresolved V gene, and the reason for the others is unknown. V, J and clone size are those of that table, while D and trimming were read from the DNA. This sample lists some 270,000 clones; 75% to 90% were detected once. The top ten clones comprise under 0.95% of the sample.

V has 3 bases trimmed and J has 7 bases trimmed; junction bases matching no gene number 7. The CDR3 measures 15 amino acids from cysteine to phenylalanine. This entry keeps only the CDR3 DNA: 45 bases, framed from base 1. The germline V gene (reference sequence) provides CDR1 LNHDA and CDR2 SQIVND. The collaborating institutions used their own protocols to collect whole blood in K2EDTA tubes. For TCRbeta analysis, collaborators shipped samples in one of three forms: frozen whole blood, isolated PBMCs, or DNA extracted from either of those sample types. This sequence uses TRBV19 and TRBJ1-5, and 9 junctional nucleotides match TRBD1. The sample comprised peripheral blood. The TCR sequence derives from a man aged 30 to 45 with acute or convalescent COVID-19. The DNA is as follows: TGTGCCAGTAGTATTACCACAGGGGGCTACCAGCCCCAGCATTTT. It specifies CASSITTGGYQPQHF.